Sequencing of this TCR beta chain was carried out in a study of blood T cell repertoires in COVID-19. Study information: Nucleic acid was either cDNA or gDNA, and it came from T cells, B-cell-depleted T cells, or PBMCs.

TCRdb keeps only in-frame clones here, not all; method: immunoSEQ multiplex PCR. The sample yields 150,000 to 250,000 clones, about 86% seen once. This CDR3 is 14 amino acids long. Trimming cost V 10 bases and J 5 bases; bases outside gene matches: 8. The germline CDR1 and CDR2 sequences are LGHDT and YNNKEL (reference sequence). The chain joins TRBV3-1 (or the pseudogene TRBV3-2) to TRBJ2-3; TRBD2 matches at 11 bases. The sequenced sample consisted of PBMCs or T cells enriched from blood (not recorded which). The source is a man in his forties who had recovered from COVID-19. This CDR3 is CATRPSGGLDTQYF. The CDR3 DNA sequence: TGTGCCACTCGACCTAGCGGGGGGTTAGATACGCAGTATTTT.